This entry lists 16 T cell receptor beta chains sequenced from one sample in a study of graft-versus-host responses after intestinal transplantation. These receptors' antigens are unknown. Data came from immunoSEQ multiplex PCR; TCRdb stores just in-frame clones and leaves some out. The data contain some 97,000 clones, roughly 87% of them singletons. Sequencing used unstimulated CD4+ T cells sorted from spleen or lymph node cells, obtained before transplant. Every receptor here comes from a human donor who was the organ donor for an intestinal transplant.

This clone has more than one count but fewer than ten. The chain links TRBV18 to TRBJ1-1, with a tentative D call TRBD1 (6 bases). The CDR3 has 14 residues. CDR1 is KGHSH, CDR2 LQKENI, per germline. Trimming pared 4 bases from V and 6 bases from J, leaving 15 bases between. The DNA of the CDR3 is TGTGCCAGCTCACAACAGGGAGATGTAGCTGAAGCTTTCTTT. Translating gives CASSQQGDVAEAFF.

The V and J genes are TRBV5-1 and TRBJ2-2; 9 nucleotides match TRBD1. CDR3 length: 16 amino acids. Looked up from germline, CDR1 is SGHRS and CDR2 is YFSETQ. Trimming removed 2 bases from V and 4 bases from J; junction bases left unmatched: 6. The CDR3 region has the DNA TGCGCCAGCAGCTTCACCGGGACAGGGATCACCGGGGAGCTGTTTTTT. As protein: CASSFTGTGITGELFF.

The chain carries TRBV19 and TRBJ1-6, with 7 bases identical to TRBD1. CDR3 length: 15 amino acids. The germline gives CDR1 LNHDA, CDR2 SQIVND (reference sequence). V trimming: 4 bases; J trimming: 6 bases; junction bases outside the gene matches: 6. CDR3 protein: CASSSRDRINSPLHF. CDR3 sequence (DNA): TGTGCCAGTAGTAGCCGGGACAGAATTAATTCACCCCTCCACTTT.

The chain links TRBV5-8 to TRBJ1-5, with 10 nucleotides matching TRBD1. The CDR3 contains 18 residues. Germline V lookup: CDR1 SGHTS, CDR2 YDEGEE. Losses at the gene ends were 5 bases for V and 3 bases for J; bases not matched to a gene: 14. In DNA form, the CDR3 reads TGTGCCAGCAGAAGACAGGATCCGGGACAGGGGAACAATCAGCCCCAGCATTTT. The encoded protein is CASRRQDPGQGNNQPQHF. Full variable domain (rest looked up from reference TRBV5-8 and TRBJ1-5): EAGVTQSPTHLIKTRGQQATLRCSPISGHTSVYWYQQALGLGLQFLLWYDEGEERNRGNFPPRFSGRQFPNYSSELNVNALELEDSALYLCASRRQDPGQGNNQPQHFGDGTRLSIL.

The gene calls are TRBV4-1 and TRBJ2-7; 10 bases map to TRBD1. Germline V lookup: CDR1 MGHRA, CDR2 YSYEKL. The V segment lost 4 bases and the J segment 4 bases; nucleotides outside the gene matches: 7. There are 15 residues in the CDR3. CDR3: CASSRVRTGGYEQYF. CDR3 sequence (DNA): TGCGCCAGCAGCCGGGTTAGGACAGGGGGATACGAGCAGTACTTC.

The chain joins TRBV2 to TRBJ2-7, with a weak D call TRBD2 (6 bases). This CDR3 has 12 amino acids. Trimming left V 11 bases short and J 1 base short, with 12 bases between. Per germline, CDR1 SNHLY and CDR2 FYNNEI. CDR3 region: CAGGTVSYEQYF. The CDR3 DNA sequence: TGTGCCGGAGGGACGGTTTCCTACGAGCAGTACTTC.

This chain uses TRBV10-3 with TRBJ1-3, with 8 bases aligning to TRBD1. The CDR3 is 16 residues long. The V gene end was trimmed by 2 bases and the J gene end by 3 bases; junction bases not matched to a gene: 6. CDR1 is ENHRY and CDR2 is SYGVKD in the germline V gene. Written as DNA, the CDR3 is TGTGCCATCAGTGAGCGGACAGGGATCTTTGGAAACACCATATATTTT. Protein product: CAISERTGIFGNTIYF.

The V call is TRBV19, the J call TRBJ1-5, with a tentative D call TRBD1 (5 bases). V dropped 1 base and J dropped 0 bases, with 19 bases sitting between them. This CDR3 has 19 amino acids. CDR1 and CDR2 from the germline V gene are LNHDA and SQIVND (reference sequence). The CDR3 region is CASSIAGGTYRSSNQPQHF. The DNA of the CDR3 is TGTGCCAGTAGTATAGCGGGGGGTACGTATAGGAGTAGCAATCAGCCCCAGCATTTT.

The rearrangement joins TRBV27 to TRBJ2-6, with 8 bases identical to TRBD1. CDR3 length equals 16 residues. V shed 6 bases, J shed 2 bases, and the junction held 6 bases outside the gene matches. The V gene's germline CDR1 is MNHEY and CDR2 SMNVEV (reference sequence). The CDR3 reads CASRGTGGTGANVLTF. CDR3 bases: TGTGCCAGCAGGGGAACAGGGGGTACTGGGGCCAACGTCCTGACTTTC.

This sequence joins TRBV19 and TRBJ1-6, with 7 bases fitting TRBD1. Looked up from germline, CDR1 is LNHDA and CDR2 is SQIVND (reference sequence). The CDR3 is 16 amino acids. Trimming removed 6 bases from V and 2 bases from J; junction bases left unmatched: 7. CDR3 DNA: TGTGCCAGTAGCCTCGGACAGGTTGCCTATAATTCACCCCTCCACTTT. Its translation: CASSLGQVAYNSPLHF. Using reference TRBV19 and TRBJ1-6 for the parts outside the CDR3, the full variable domain is DGGITQSPKYLFRKEGQNVTLSCEQNLNHDAMYWYRQDPGQGLRLIYYSQIVNDFQKGDIAEGYSVSREKKESFPLTVTSAQKNPTAFYLCASSLGQVAYNSPLHFGNGTRLTVT.

The rearrangement links TRBV5-8 to TRBJ2-7; D gene unclear. The V gene's germline CDR1 is SGHTS and CDR2 YDEGEE. This CDR3 spans 16 amino acids. Trimming took off 0 bases at V and 5 bases at J, with 18 bases between the two ends. CDR3 protein: CASSLDQSYGRNEQYF. CDR3 in DNA: TGTGCCAGCAGCTTGGATCAGTCTTACGGGCGAAACGAGCAGTACTTC.

The chain carries TRBV6-1 and TRBJ1-2, with 7 bases fitting TRBD1. The CDR3 extends over 13 amino acids. With 10 bases clipped from V and 1 base from J, the junction kept 6 bases outside the gene matches. CDR1 MNHNS and CDR2 SASEGT come from the germline V gene. The CDR3 loop is CATRDRVNYGYTF. The CDR3 DNA sequence: TGTGCCACCCGGGACAGAGTTAACTATGGCTACACCTTC.

This clone was seen a handful of times. V is TRBV7-9 and J is TRBJ1-6; TRBD1 aligns across 7 bases. This CDR3 is 14 amino acids long. Germline loops: CDR1 SEHNR, CDR2 FQNEAQ (reference sequence). V shed 6 bases, J shed 7 bases, and the junction held 6 bases outside the gene matches. CDR3 nucleotides: TGTGCCAGCAGACCCGGGACAGACAATTCACCCCTCCACTTT. This gives the protein CASRPGTDNSPLHF.

V gene TRBV5-4 combines with J gene TRBJ1-3; TRBD1 might be the D (5 bases). The CDR3 has 16 amino acids. Between the trimmed V and J ends, which lost 0 bases and 1 base, there was a span of 11 bases. Germline V gene sequence: CDR1 SGHNT, CDR2 YYREEE (reference sequence). The CDR3 loop reads CASSLAGGASGNTIYF. CDR3 sequence (DNA): TGTGCCAGCAGCTTGGCAGGCGGGGCATCTGGAAACACCATATATTTT. The full variable domain, with the rest looked up from reference TRBV5-4 and TRBJ1-3, is ETGVTQSPTHLIKTRGQQVTLRCSSQSGHNTVSWYQQALGQGPQFIFQYYREEENGRGNFPPRFSGLQFPNYSSELNVNALELDDSALYLCASSLAGGASGNTIYFGEGSWLTVV.

V usage is TRBV9 and J usage is TRBJ1-6, with D possibly matching TRBD1 (5 bases). V was shortened by 0 bases and J by 4 bases, with 11 bases between the two germline ends. Per the germline V gene, CDR1 is SGDLS and CDR2 is YYNGEE. The CDR3 consists of 16 residues. As DNA, the CDR3 is TGTGCCAGCAGCGTAGGAGAGGGGCAGTATAATTCACCCCTCCACTTT. Protein: CASSVGEGQYNSPLHF.

V and J are TRBV28 and TRBJ1-5; 7 nucleotides match TRBD1. The trim removed 9 bases at V and 6 bases at J, leaving 5 bases unmatched. This CDR3 region has 12 residues. The germline CDR1 and CDR2 sequences are MDHEN and SYDVKM. In DNA form, the CDR3 reads TGTGCCAGTACAGGGGCCGGTCAGCCCCAGCATTTT. Protein sequence: CASTGAGQPQHF.